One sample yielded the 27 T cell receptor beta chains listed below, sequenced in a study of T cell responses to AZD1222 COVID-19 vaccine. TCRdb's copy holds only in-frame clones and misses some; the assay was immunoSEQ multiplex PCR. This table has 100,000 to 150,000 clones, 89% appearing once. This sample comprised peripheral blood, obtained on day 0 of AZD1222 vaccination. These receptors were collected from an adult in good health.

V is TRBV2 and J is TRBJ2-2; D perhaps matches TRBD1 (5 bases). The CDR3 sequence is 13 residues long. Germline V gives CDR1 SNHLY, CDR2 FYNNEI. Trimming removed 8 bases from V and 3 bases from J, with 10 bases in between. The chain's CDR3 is CASAREDTGELFF. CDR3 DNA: TGTGCCAGCGCCAGGGAAGACACCGGGGAGCTGTTTTTT.

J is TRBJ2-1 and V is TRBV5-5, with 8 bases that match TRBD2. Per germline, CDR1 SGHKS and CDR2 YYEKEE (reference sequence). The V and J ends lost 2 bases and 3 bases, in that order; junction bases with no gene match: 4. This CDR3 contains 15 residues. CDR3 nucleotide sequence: TGTGCCAGCAGCTTTTCGGCGGGAGGCTACAATGAGCAGTTCTTC. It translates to CASSFSAGGYNEQFF.

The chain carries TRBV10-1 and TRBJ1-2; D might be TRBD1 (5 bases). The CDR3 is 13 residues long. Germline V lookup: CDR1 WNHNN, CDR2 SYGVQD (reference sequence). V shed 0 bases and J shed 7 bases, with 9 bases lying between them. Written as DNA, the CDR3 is TGCGCCAGCAGTGAGTCGTCAGGGCTTGGCTACACCTTC. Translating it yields CASSESSGLGYTF.

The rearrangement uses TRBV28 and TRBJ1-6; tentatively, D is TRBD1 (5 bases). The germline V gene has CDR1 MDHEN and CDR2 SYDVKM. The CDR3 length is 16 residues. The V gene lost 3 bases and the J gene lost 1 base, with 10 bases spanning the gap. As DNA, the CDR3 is TGTGCCAGCAGTTTCGGGAGGGGTTCCTATAATTCACCCCTCCACTTT. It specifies CASSFGRGSYNSPLHF.

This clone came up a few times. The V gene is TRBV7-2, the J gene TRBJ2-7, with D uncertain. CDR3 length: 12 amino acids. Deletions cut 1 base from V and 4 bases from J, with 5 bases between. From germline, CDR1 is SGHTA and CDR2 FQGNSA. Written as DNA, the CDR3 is TGTGCCAGCAGCTTAGAGGAGTACGAGCAGTACTTC. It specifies CASSLEEYEQYF.

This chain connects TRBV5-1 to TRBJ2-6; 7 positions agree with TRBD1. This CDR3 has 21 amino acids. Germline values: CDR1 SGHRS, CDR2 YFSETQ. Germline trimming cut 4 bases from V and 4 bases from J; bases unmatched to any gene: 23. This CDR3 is CASSHQTRQGTLGGGANVLTF. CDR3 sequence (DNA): TGCGCCAGCAGCCATCAGACTCGACAGGGTACCTTAGGAGGAGGGGCCAACGTCCTGACTTTC.

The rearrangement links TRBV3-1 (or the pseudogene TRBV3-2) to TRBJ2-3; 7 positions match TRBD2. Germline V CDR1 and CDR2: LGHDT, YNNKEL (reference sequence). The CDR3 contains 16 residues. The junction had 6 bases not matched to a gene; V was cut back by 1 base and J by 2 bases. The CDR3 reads CASSQVAGVHTDTQYF. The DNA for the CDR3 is TGTGCCAGCAGCCAAGTCGCGGGAGTTCACACAGATACGCAGTATTTT.

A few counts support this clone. The CDR3 DNA sequence: TGTGCCAGCAGCTTGGGGGCTAAGTCGACTAGCGGGAGCTACAATGAGCAGTTCTTC. Its translation: CASSLGAKSTSGSYNEQFF. V and J are TRBV11-2 and TRBJ2-1; 12 bases match TRBD2. The V and J ends lost 3 bases and 3 bases, in that order; junction bases with no gene match: 12. The V gene's germline CDR1 is SGHAT and CDR2 FQNNGV. This CDR3 comprises 19 residues. Variable domain in full (rest from reference TRBV11-2 and TRBJ2-1): EAGVAQSPRYKIIEKRQSVAFWCNPISGHATLYWYQQILGQGPKLLIQFQNNGVVDDSQLPKDRFSAERLKGVDSTLKIQPAKLEDSAVYLCASSLGAKSTSGSYNEQFFGPGTRLTVL.

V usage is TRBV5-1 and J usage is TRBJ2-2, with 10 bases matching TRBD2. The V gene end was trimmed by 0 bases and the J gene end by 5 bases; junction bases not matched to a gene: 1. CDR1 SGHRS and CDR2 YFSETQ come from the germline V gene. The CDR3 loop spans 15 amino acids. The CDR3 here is CASSLELAGTGELFF. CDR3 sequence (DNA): TGCGCCAGCAGCTTGGAACTAGCGGGAACCGGGGAGCTGTTTTTT.

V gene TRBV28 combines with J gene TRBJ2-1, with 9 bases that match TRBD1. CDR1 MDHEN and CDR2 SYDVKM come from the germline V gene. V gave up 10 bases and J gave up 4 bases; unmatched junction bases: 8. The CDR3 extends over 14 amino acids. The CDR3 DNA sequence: TGTGCCACATCACTTGGGACAGGGTACAATGAGCAGTTCTTC. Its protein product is CATSLGTGYNEQFF.

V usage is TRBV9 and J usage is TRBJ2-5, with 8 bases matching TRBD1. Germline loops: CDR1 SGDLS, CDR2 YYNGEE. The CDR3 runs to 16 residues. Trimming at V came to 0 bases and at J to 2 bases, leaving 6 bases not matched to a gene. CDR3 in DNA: TGTGCCAGCAGCGTAGGAACCGGGACAGGACAAGAGACCCAGTACTTC. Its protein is CASSVGTGTGQETQYF. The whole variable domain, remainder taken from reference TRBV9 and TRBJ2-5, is DSGVTQTPKHLITATGQRVTLRCSPRSGDLSVYWYQQSLDQGLQFLIQYYNGEERAKGNILERFSAQQFPDLHSELNLSSLELGDSALYFCASSVGTGTGQETQYFGPGTRLLVL.

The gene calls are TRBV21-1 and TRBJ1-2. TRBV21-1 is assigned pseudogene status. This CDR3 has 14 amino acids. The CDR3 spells CAKVTGGKSYGYTF. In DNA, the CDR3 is TGTGCTAAAGTAACGGGGGGGAAATCTTATGGCTACACCTTC.

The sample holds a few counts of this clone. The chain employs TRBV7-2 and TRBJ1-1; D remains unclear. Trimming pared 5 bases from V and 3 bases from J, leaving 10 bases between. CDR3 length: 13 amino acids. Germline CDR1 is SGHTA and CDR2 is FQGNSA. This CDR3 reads CASSHVWDTEAFF. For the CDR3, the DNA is TGTGCCAGCAGCCACGTCTGGGACACTGAAGCTTTCTTT.

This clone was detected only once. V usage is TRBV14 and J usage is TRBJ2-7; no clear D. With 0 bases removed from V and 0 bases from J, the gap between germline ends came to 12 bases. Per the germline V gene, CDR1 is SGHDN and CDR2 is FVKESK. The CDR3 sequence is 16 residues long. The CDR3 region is CASSQDGATFSYEQYF. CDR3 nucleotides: TGTGCCAGCAGCCAAGACGGCGCGACCTTCTCCTACGAGCAGTACTTC.

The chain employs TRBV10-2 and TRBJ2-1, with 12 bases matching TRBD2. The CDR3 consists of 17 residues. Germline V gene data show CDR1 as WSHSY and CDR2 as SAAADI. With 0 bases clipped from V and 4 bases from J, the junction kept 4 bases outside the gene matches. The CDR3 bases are TGCGCCAGCAGTGAGTCGGGCGGACTAGCGGGGTACAATGAGCAGTTCTTC. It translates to CASSESGGLAGYNEQFF.

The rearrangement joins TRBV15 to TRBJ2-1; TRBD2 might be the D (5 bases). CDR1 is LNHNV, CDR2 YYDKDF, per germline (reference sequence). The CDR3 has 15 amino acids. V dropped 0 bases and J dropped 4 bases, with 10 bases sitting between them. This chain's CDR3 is CATSRDSGVYNEQFF. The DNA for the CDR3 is TGTGCCACCAGCAGAGACTCCGGGGTTTACAATGAGCAGTTCTTC.

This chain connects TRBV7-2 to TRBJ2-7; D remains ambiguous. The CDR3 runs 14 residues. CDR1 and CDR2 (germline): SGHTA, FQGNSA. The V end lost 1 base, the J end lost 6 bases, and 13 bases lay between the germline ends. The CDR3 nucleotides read TGTGCCAGCAGCTTAGAGGCGAGCTCGGGCGAGCAGTACTTC. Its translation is CASSLEASSGEQYF.

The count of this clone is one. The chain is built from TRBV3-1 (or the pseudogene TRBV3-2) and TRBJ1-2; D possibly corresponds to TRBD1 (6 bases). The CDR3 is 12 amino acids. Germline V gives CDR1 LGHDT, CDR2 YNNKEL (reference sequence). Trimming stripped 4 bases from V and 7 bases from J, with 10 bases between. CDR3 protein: CASSLLGAGYTF. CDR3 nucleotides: TGTGCCAGCAGCCTACTGGGGGCTGGCTACACCTTC.

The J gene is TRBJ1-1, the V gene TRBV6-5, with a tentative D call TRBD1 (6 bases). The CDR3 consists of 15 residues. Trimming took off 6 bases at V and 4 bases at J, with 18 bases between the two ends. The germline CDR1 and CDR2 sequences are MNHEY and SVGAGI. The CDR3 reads CASRLQGTYFTEAFF. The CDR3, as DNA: TGTGCCAGCAGGCTACAGGGTACGTACTTCACTGAAGCTTTCTTT.

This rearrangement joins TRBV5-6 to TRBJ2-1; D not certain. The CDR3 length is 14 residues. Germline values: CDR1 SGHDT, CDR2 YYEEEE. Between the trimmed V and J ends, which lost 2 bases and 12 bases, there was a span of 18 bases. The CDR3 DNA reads TGTGCCAGCAGCTTAGGGATGCCCGCATATGCGCAGTTCTTC. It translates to CASSLGMPAYAQFF.

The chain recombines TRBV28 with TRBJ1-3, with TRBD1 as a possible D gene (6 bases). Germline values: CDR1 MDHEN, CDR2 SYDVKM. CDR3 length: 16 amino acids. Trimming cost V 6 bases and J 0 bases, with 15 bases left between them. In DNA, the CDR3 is TGTGCCAGCAGCAGCCTAGGGGGGACCTCTGGAAACACCATATATTTT. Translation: CASSSLGGTSGNTIYF. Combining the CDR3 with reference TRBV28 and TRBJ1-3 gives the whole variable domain DVKVTQSSRYLVKRTGEKVFLECVQDMDHENMFWYRQDPGLGLRLIYFSYDVKMKEKGDIPEGYSVSREKKERFSLILESASTNQTSMYLCASSSLGGTSGNTIYFGEGSWLTVV.

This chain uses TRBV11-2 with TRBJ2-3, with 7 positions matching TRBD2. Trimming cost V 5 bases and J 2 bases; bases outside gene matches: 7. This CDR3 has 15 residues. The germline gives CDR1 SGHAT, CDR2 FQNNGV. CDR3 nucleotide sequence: TGTGCCAGCAGCCCAGCGGGACCCGTCACAGATACGCAGTATTTT. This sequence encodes CASSPAGPVTDTQYF.

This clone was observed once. CDR3 nucleotide sequence: TGTGCCAGCACAGACAGACAGGGGGCTTTGAAGACCCAGTACTTC. It is translated as CASTDRQGALKTQYF. The chain uses TRBV6-5 and TRBJ2-5; 10 nucleotides line up with TRBD1. Germline-derived CDR1 and CDR2 are MNHEY and SVGAGI. The V gene end was trimmed by 7 bases and the J gene end by 6 bases; junction bases not matched to a gene: 11. CDR3 length: 15 residues.

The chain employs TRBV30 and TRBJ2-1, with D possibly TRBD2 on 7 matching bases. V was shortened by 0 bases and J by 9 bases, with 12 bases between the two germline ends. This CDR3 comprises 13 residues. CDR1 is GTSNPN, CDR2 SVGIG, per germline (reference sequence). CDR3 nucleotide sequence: TGTGCCTGGAGTGTAACGGGGGGCGCTGAGCAGTTCTTC. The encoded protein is CAWSVTGGAEQFF.

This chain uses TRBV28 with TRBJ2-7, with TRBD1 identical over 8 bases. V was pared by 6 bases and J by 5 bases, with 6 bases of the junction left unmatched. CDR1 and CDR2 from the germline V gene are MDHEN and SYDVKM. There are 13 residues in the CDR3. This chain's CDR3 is CASSPQGAHEQYF. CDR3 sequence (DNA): TGTGCCAGCAGCCCCCAGGGGGCCCACGAGCAGTACTTC.

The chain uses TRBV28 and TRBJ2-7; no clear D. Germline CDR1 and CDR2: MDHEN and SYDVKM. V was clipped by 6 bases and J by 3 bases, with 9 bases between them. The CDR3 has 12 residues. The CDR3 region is CASSFGLYEQYF. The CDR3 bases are TGTGCCAGCAGCTTTGGTCTCTACGAGCAGTACTTC.

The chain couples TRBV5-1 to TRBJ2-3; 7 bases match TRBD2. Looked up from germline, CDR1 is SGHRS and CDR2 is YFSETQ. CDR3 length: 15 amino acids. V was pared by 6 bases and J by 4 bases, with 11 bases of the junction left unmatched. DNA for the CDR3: TGCGCCAGCACTGGGCTAGCGGAATACGCAGATACGCAGTATTTT. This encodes CASTGLAEYADTQYF.